The 30 T cell receptor beta chains presented below share a single source sample, sequenced in a study of T cell repertoires in cytomegalovirus infection. TCRdb redid the calling of the reads with MiXCR, one entry per CDR3 protein. The sample has under 300,000 distinct CDR3 sequences; approximately 13% are singletons. Sequencing input: PBMCs. These receptors all come from a human donor in good health (CMV status not recorded). Some clones in this sample may be carry-over from other donors' samples.

This clonotype was observed at least ten times. This sequence joins TRBV5-5 and TRBJ2-7, with D hard to call. Trimming took off 6 bases at V and 5 bases at J, with 9 bases between the two ends. This CDR3 is 11 amino acids long. The germline CDR1 and CDR2 sequences are SGHKS and YYEKEE (reference sequence). The CDR3 DNA follows: TGTGCCAGCATGGTTTTAGACGAGCAGTACTTC. Amino acids: CASMVLDEQYF.

This clonotype was seen ten or more times. V and J are TRBV5-1 and TRBJ2-1; TRBD2 agrees at 9 bases. The CDR3 sequence is 14 residues long. Trimming cost V 4 bases and J 8 bases; bases outside gene matches: 7. CDR1 is SGHRS, CDR2 YFSETQ, per germline. The CDR3 here is CASSPAGGRDEQFF. The CDR3 DNA follows: TGCGCCAGCAGCCCCGCGGGGGGGAGGGATGAGCAGTTCTTC.

The sample holds many counts of this clonotype. V is TRBV7-9 and J is TRBJ2-1; D assignment may be TRBD1 or TRBD2 (5 bases each). This CDR3 is built from 18 residues. Deletions cut 1 base from V and 0 bases from J, with 16 bases between. The germline CDR1 and CDR2 sequences are SEHNR and FQNEAQ (reference sequence). The CDR3 protein is CASSLGGTGRSSYNEQFF. The CDR3, as DNA: TGTGCCAGCAGCTTAGGGGGGACGGGGAGAAGCTCCTACAATGAGCAGTTCTTC.

CDR3 nucleotide sequence: TGTGCCATCGCCAGGGTGAACACTGAAGCTTTCTTT. This gives the protein CAIARVNTEAFF. This chain joins TRBV10-3 and TRBJ1-1, with D possibly matching TRBD1 (5 bases). CDR1 is ENHRY, CDR2 SYGVKD, per germline. The CDR3 extends over 12 amino acids. V lost 8 bases and J 0 bases, leaving 7 bases between the germline ends.

This clonotype was recorded at least ten times. CDR3 nucleotides: TGTGCCAGCAGCTTAAGGGGACAGGGGCCAGATACGCAGTATTTT. As protein: CASSLRGQGPDTQYF. The chain links TRBV7-3 to TRBJ2-3; 10 bases are shared with TRBD1. J gave up 4 bases and V 1 base, and 2 bases lay outside the gene matches. The germline V gene has CDR1 SGHTA and CDR2 FQGTGA. This CDR3 is 15 amino acids long.

At least ten counts were recorded for this clonotype. The chain is built from TRBV7-2 and TRBJ2-2; perhaps TRBD2 as D (6 bases). This CDR3 has 13 amino acids. V was cut by 7 bases and J by 7 bases, with 13 bases left in between. The germline V gene encodes CDR1 SGHTA and CDR2 FQGNSA. Here the CDR3 reads CASNPWGVGELFF. CDR3 DNA sequence: TGTGCCAGCAACCCTTGGGGGGTCGGGGAGCTGTTTTTT.

This clonotype was detected only a few times. The DNA for the CDR3 is TGTGCCAGCAGTTCCCTCCGGGACAGGGGGTACGAGCAGTACTTC. Its protein product is CASSSLRDRGYEQYF. V and J are TRBV6-2 or TRBV6-3 and TRBJ2-7; the match to TRBD1 covers 11 bases. There are 15 residues in the CDR3. The germline V gene has CDR1 MNHEY and CDR2 SVGEGT. V lost 4 bases, J lost 4 bases, and 6 bases stayed unmatched.

Many counts were recorded for this clonotype. The chain recombines TRBV7-8 with TRBJ2-1; 12 bases agree with TRBD2. CDR1 and CDR2 from the germline V gene are SGHVS and FQNEAQ. The CDR3 has 15 residues. After removal of 3 bases from V and 4 bases from J, the junction contained 1 base not matched to a gene. The CDR3 DNA reads as TGTGCCAGCAGCTTGACTAGCGGGGGATACAATGAGCAGTTCTTC. As protein: CASSLTSGGYNEQFF.

This clonotype has ten or more counts. This chain connects TRBV20-1 to TRBJ2-7, with D possibly matching TRBD2 (5 bases). The V gene lost 4 bases and the J gene lost 6 bases, with 16 bases spanning the gap. This CDR3 has 13 residues. The germline V gene has CDR1 DFQATT and CDR2 SNEGSKA (reference sequence). The DNA for the CDR3 is TGCAGTGCTACCCGGGGAGACTTCCCCGAGCAGTACTTC. It translates to CSATRGDFPEQYF.

The V and J genes are TRBV6-1 and TRBJ2-5, with a tentative D call TRBD1 (8 bases). With 6 bases removed from V and 5 bases from J, the gap between germline ends came to 19 bases. The CDR3 is made up of 15 amino acids. Germline CDR1 and CDR2: MNHNS and SASEGT. The CDR3 coding sequence is TGTGCCAGCAGACCTGGACAGGGAGGGCGCGAGACCCAGTACTTC. Translation: CASRPGQGGRETQYF.

The chain uses TRBV28 and TRBJ2-5; 8 bases line up with TRBD1. V was clipped by 1 base and J by 5 bases; unmatched bases: 6. This CDR3 has 15 residues. The germline gives CDR1 MDHEN, CDR2 SYDVKM. CDR3 residues: CASSLSGGVSETQYF. DNA for the CDR3: TGTGCCAGCAGTTTATCAGGGGGCGTATCGGAGACCCAGTACTTC. Full variable domain (remainder filled in from reference TRBV28 and TRBJ2-5): DVKVTQSSRYLVKRTGEKVFLECVQDMDHENMFWYRQDPGLGLRLIYFSYDVKMKEKGDIPEGYSVSREKKERFSLILESASTNQTSMYLCASSLSGGVSETQYFGPGTRLLVL.

This clonotype was recorded many times. This chain links TRBV7-8 with TRBJ1-3; TRBD1 matches 11 bases. V shed 4 bases and J 8 bases; nucleotides not matched to a gene: 7. Germline CDR1 is SGHVS and CDR2 is FQNEAQ. The CDR3 covers 15 residues. CDR3 protein: CASSSRTGGGDTIYF. Here the CDR3 DNA reads TGTGCCAGCAGCTCGCGGACAGGGGGCGGGGACACCATATATTTT.

This clonotype was detected only a few times. The chain couples TRBV12-3 or TRBV12-4 to TRBJ1-3; perhaps TRBD1 as D (6 bases). V was clipped by 3 bases and J by 4 bases, with 10 bases between them. The CDR3 sequence is 14 residues long. The CDR3 reads CASSFGGTGNTIYF. In nucleotides, the CDR3 is TGTGCCAGCAGTTTTGGAGGGACAGGAAACACCATATATTTT.

This clonotype was picked up many times. The V and J genes are TRBV5-4 and TRBJ2-1; perhaps TRBD2 as D (5 bases). Trimming removed 10 bases from V and 5 bases from J, with 16 bases in between. Germline assignment: CDR1 SGHNT and CDR2 YYREEE (reference sequence). The CDR3 extends over 13 amino acids. CDR3 DNA sequence: TGTGCCCCCGGGATAGGCACCAACAATGAGCAGTTCTTC. Translated, it gives CAPGIGTNNEQFF.

This clonotype has a handful of counts. The chain combines TRBV5-1 with TRBJ1-6; the match to TRBD1 covers 7 bases. After removal of 2 bases from V and 7 bases from J, the junction contained 3 bases not matched to a gene. The CDR3 has 14 residues. The germline V gene has CDR1 SGHRS and CDR2 YFSETQ. The CDR3 loop reads CASSFTGENSPLHF. The DNA of the CDR3 is TGCGCCAGCAGCTTCACAGGGGAGAATTCACCCCTCCACTTT.

The chain couples TRBV28 to TRBJ2-3, with D perhaps TRBD2 (6 bases). Trimming cost V 4 bases and J 0 bases, with 14 bases left between them. CDR3 size: 16 residues. Germline CDR1 is MDHEN and CDR2 is SYDVKM. The CDR3 DNA reads as TGTGCCAGCAGTTCGGGACTTCTTCTTAGCACAGATACGCAGTATTTT. Its protein is CASSSGLLLSTDTQYF.

The chain carries TRBV12-3 or TRBV12-4 and TRBJ2-1, with 11 nucleotides matching TRBD2. The CDR3 consists of 14 residues. Trimming cost V 5 bases and J 7 bases; bases outside gene matches: 4. The CDR3 DNA follows: TGTGCCAGCAGTCTGGGACTAGCGGCAAATGAGCAGTTCTTC. This gives the protein CASSLGLAANEQFF.

This clonotype was seen many times. This chain connects TRBV7-2 to TRBJ2-5; D not certain. Looked up from germline, CDR1 is SGHTA and CDR2 is FQGNSA. Trimming removed 4 bases at V and 3 bases at J, with 6 bases between. The CDR3 length is 12 residues. CDR3 amino acids: CASSSPKETQYF. CDR3 bases: TGTGCCAGCAGCTCGCCCAAAGAGACCCAGTACTTC.

In its sample, this clonotype was seen many times. The genes are TRBV7-2 and TRBJ2-1; D remains ambiguous. Trimming shortened V by 4 bases and J by 0 bases, and 10 bases separated the two germline ends. The CDR3 consists of 15 residues. Looked up from germline, CDR1 is SGHTA and CDR2 is FQGNSA. The CDR3 here is CASSSLRSSYNEQFF. The CDR3 nucleotides read TGTGCCAGCAGCTCCTTAAGGAGCTCCTACAATGAGCAGTTCTTC.

This clonotype was counted many times. This CDR3 reads CASSYPVKGARRDTQYF. The CDR3 DNA reads TGTGCCAGCAGTTACCCCGTAAAGGGAGCCCGGCGGGATACGCAGTATTTT. This chain joins TRBV6-2 or TRBV6-3 and TRBJ2-3, with D maybe TRBD2 (5 bases). The V gene lost 2 bases and the J gene lost 6 bases, with 21 bases spanning the gap. The V gene's germline CDR1 is MNHEY and CDR2 SVGEGT. This CDR3 contains 17 residues.

The V call is TRBV5-5, the J call TRBJ1-5; 7 nucleotides line up with TRBD1. V gave up 0 bases and J gave up 5 bases; unmatched junction bases: 5. Germline values: CDR1 SGHKS, CDR2 YYEKEE (reference sequence). The CDR3 covers 15 residues. The CDR3 coding sequence is TGTGCCAGCAGCTTGGAAGGGACAGCCTATCAGCCCCAGCATTTT. Translation: CASSLEGTAYQPQHF. The variable domain in full, with the rest retrieved from reference TRBV5-5 and TRBJ1-5, is DAGVTQSPTHLIKTRGQQVTLRCSPISGHKSVSWYQQVLGQGPQFIFQYYEKEERGRGNFPDRFSARQFPNYSSELNVNALLLGDSALYLCASSLEGTAYQPQHFGDGTRLSIL.

The chain carries TRBV19 and TRBJ2-7; D may be TRBD2 (6 bases). The V end lost 1 base, the J end lost 2 bases, and 12 bases lay between the germline ends. CDR1 LNHDA and CDR2 SQIVND come from the germline V gene (reference sequence). The CDR3 length is 15 residues. The CDR3 here is CASSIGGLSAYEQYF. The CDR3 DNA is TGTGCCAGTAGTATAGGGGGACTTTCCGCCTACGAGCAGTACTTC. The full variable domain, its missing parts supplied by reference TRBV19 and TRBJ2-7, is DGGITQSPKYLFRKEGQNVTLSCEQNLNHDAMYWYRQDPGQGLRLIYYSQIVNDFQKGDIAEGYSVSREKKESFPLTVTSAQKNPTAFYLCASSIGGLSAYEQYFGPGTRLTVT.

The rearrangement uses TRBV29-1 and TRBJ2-5; D is unresolved. V lost 7 bases to trimming and J lost 1 base, with 16 bases between them. The CDR3 is 14 residues long. Germline loops: CDR1 SQVTM, CDR2 ANQGSEA. DNA of the CDR3: TGCAGCGCCTGGCGCCGAGGCCTCCAAGAGACCCAGTACTTC. This encodes CSAWRRGLQETQYF.

At least ten counts were recorded for this clonotype. The CDR3 here is CASSLTGTGELFF. The CDR3 nucleotides are TGTGCCAGCAGCTTAACCGGGACAGGGGAGCTGTTTTTT. V usage is TRBV7-3 and J usage is TRBJ2-2; TRBD1 might be the D (6 bases). The V gene lost 0 bases and the J gene lost 8 bases, with 7 bases spanning the gap. CDR1 and CDR2 (germline): SGHTA, FQGTGA. The CDR3 has 13 residues.

This clonotype showed up just a few times. The chain uses TRBV5-6 and TRBJ1-1, with unresolved D. The germline V gene has CDR1 SGHDT and CDR2 YYEEEE. V gave up 2 bases and J gave up 7 bases, with 6 bases separating them. This CDR3 has 11 amino acids. Here the CDR3 reads CASSFSHEAFF. CDR3 sequence (DNA): TGTGCCAGCAGCTTCAGCCATGAAGCTTTCTTT.

This clonotype occurred many times. The DNA for the CDR3 is TGTGCCAGCAGCTTAGGTGCAGGGTTCGCCAACCGAGAGACCCAGTACTTC. Translation: CASSLGAGFANRETQYF. The chain joins TRBV7-2 to TRBJ2-5; D is possibly TRBD1 (5 bases). V lost 1 base and J 4 bases, leaving 19 bases between the germline ends. Germline lookup yields CDR1 SGHTA and CDR2 FQGNSA. The CDR3 contains 17 residues.

The CDR3 DNA sequence: TGTGCCAGCAGTTACCCGGGACCCGGGGCTTTTGAAGCTTTCTTT. This sequence encodes CASSYPGPGAFEAFF. V gene TRBV6-2 or TRBV6-3 combines with J gene TRBJ1-1; possibly TRBD1 for D (5 bases). CDR1 is MNHEY, CDR2 SVGEGT, per germline. This CDR3 is 15 amino acids long. V was pared by 2 bases and J by 7 bases, with 17 bases between.

The table lists this clonotype with many counts. V is TRBV11-2 and J is TRBJ2-5; weak D call: TRBD2 (5 bases). This CDR3 is 15 amino acids long. V gave up 6 bases and J gave up 7 bases, with 21 bases separating them. From germline, CDR1 is SGHAT and CDR2 FQNNGV. CDR3 region: CASRERASQSPTQYF. CDR3 bases: TGTGCCAGCAGGGAGAGGGCCTCGCAATCCCCGACCCAGTACTTC.

This clonotype came up many times. This chain connects TRBV7-2 to TRBJ1-1, with a possible D match to TRBD1 (5 bases). Trimming took off 1 base at V and 3 bases at J, with 12 bases between the two ends. Germline assignment: CDR1 SGHTA and CDR2 FQGNSA. CDR3 length: 15 residues. In DNA, the CDR3 is TGTGCCAGCAGCTTAGGGGGCAGGTCGGACACTGAAGCTTTCTTT. It yields the protein CASSLGGRSDTEAFF.

This clonotype occurred many times. V gene TRBV19 combines with J gene TRBJ2-1; 9 bases match TRBD2. Trimming took 5 bases from V and 5 from J; bases not matched to a gene: 10. CDR3 length: 16 residues. Looked up from germline, CDR1 is LNHDA and CDR2 is SQIVND (reference sequence). The chain's CDR3 is CASSSLRTSVHNEQFF. The CDR3 nucleotides are TGTGCCAGTAGTTCCCTGAGGACTAGCGTCCACAATGAGCAGTTCTTC.